The 3 T cell receptor beta chains given below trace back to one sample, sequenced in a study of shared clonotypes between healthy human individuals. Sequencing used immunoSEQ multiplex PCR; TCRdb keeps in-frame clones, though not all of them. The repertoire holds more than 1.2 million clones, with approximately 98.5% as singletons. Sample: naive CD4+ T cells sorted from blood. Documented subset: CD45RA+ positively selected. Source of these receptors: a man in his thirties or forties in good health.

The chain carries TRBV6-1 and TRBJ2-3; 7 positions match TRBD1. The CDR3 loop spans 15 amino acids. Trimming at V came to 6 bases and at J to 1 base, leaving 7 bases not matched to a gene. CDR1 is MNHNS and CDR2 is SASEGT in the germline V gene. DNA for the CDR3: TGTGCCAGCAGGCTCGACAGGGTCGGCACAGATACGCAGTATTTT. Translated: CASRLDRVGTDTQYF.

J is TRBJ2-7 and V is TRBV7-2; D not resolved. This CDR3 is built from 13 residues. The ends were cut back, 3 bases at V and 1 base at J, with 7 bases in the middle. The germline V gene encodes CDR1 SGHTA and CDR2 FQGNSA. The CDR3 loop reads CASSFLGSYEQYF. The CDR3 DNA reads TGTGCCAGCAGCTTTCTCGGATCCTACGAGCAGTACTTC.

This clone was observed a single time. The rearrangement uses TRBV6-5 and TRBJ2-7, with D possibly being TRBD1 (6 bases). The CDR3 runs to 14 residues. The V end was cut by 4 bases, the J end by 2 bases, with 12 bases between. CDR1 is MNHEY and CDR2 is SVGAGI in the germline V gene. CDR3 nucleotide sequence: TGTGCCAGCAGTTTGGAGACAGGTGCCTACGAGCAGTACTTC. The encoded protein is CASSLETGAYEQYF.